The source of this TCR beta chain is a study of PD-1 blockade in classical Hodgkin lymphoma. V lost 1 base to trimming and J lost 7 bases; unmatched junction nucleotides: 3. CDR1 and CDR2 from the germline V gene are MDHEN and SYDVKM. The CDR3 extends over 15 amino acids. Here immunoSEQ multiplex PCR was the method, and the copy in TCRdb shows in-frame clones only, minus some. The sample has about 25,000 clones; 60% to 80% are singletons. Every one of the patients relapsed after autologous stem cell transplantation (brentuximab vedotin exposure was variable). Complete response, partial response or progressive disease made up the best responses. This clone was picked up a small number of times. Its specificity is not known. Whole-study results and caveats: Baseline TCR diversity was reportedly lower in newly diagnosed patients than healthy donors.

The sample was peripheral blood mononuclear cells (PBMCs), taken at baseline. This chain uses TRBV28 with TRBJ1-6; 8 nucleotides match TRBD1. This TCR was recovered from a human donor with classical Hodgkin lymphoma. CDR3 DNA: TGTGCCAGCAGTTTATCCCGACAGGGGAATTCACCCCTCCACTTT. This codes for CASSLSRQGNSPLHF.